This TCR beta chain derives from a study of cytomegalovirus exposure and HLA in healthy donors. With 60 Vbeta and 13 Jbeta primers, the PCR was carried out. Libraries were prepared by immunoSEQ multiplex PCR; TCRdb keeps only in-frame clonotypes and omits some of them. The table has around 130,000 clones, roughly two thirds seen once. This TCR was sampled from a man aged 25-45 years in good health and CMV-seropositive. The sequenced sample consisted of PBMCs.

The CDR3 sequence is CASRATAADRGQETQYF. Written as DNA, the CDR3 is TGTGCCAGCAGAGCTACGGCCGCGGACAGGGGGCAAGAGACCCAGTACTTC. The gene calls are TRBV2 and TRBJ2-5, with 10 bases lining up with TRBD1. Germline V gene data show CDR1 as SNHLY and CDR2 as FYNNEI. The trim removed 6 bases at V and 2 bases at J, leaving 12 bases unmatched. The CDR3 spans 17 residues.